This TCR beta chain originates from a study of cytomegalovirus exposure and HLA in healthy donors. PCR used 60 Vbeta primers and 13 Jbeta primers. Profiled with immunoSEQ multiplex PCR; TCRdb holds only in-frame clones, not every one. This sample yields some 100,000 clones, of which around 70% are seen a single time; 9.5% to 13% belongs to the top ten. On this clone itself: Its antigen is unknown.

The CDR3 covers 13 residues. Germline CDR1 and CDR2: SGHKS and YYEKEE (reference sequence). V lost 4 bases to trimming and J lost 9 bases; unmatched junction nucleotides: 9. Study-wide findings and caveats: It was in a later analysis that TCR association rates were seen to vary by HLA locus, highest for DRB1 and lowest for HLA-C. Looking again later, the authors saw that most CMV-associated TCR beta chains seemed HLA-restricted. A later analysis by the authors found several of the most significant clusters apparently linked to common viral pathogens.

The TCR comes from a woman aged 50 to 60 in good health and CMV-seropositive. This chain uses TRBV5-5 with TRBJ1-1; 7 bases are shared with TRBD1. Material: PBMCs. CDR3 residues: CASSTAGGQQAFF. Here the CDR3 DNA reads TGTGCCAGCAGCACCGCAGGGGGACAGCAAGCTTTCTTT.